This record looks at one T cell receptor beta chain sequence and its context. What it binds is unknown. The sample is drawn from a study of T cells expressing NK-cell markers. On the study more broadly: Sorted CD3+CD56-NKG2C+, CD3+CD56+NKG2C- and CD3+CD56+NKG2C+ T cells were the source of the TCR beta repertoires. Findings of the study overall: As a fraction of CD8+ T cells, dominant NKG2C+ clonotypes reached about 1.0-8% in 5 to 7 donors. The study left the HCMV specificity of expanded NKG2C+ T cell clones unresolved. Four donors likewise had their CD3+CD56-NKG2C+ fraction led by these clonotypes.

TCRdb reprocessed the 5' RACE reads; each CDR3 protein has one entry and no DNA is given. The listing records some 340,000 distinct CDR3 sequences. There are 17 residues in the CDR3. Germline CDR1 MNHEY, CDR2 SVGAGI. The clonotype was recovered from a man between 18 and 69 years old in good health. This chain uses TRBV6-5 with TRBJ2-3; checking the TCRdb D call of TRBD1 is not possible without DNA. Sample: blood T cells: a sorted CD56 or NKG2C T cell subset, CD4+ or CD8+ T cells, or bulk PBMC T cells (not recorded which). This CDR3 reads CASSYTVTGSRTDTQYF.